Sequencing of this T cell receptor beta chain was carried out in a study of tumor-infiltrating lymphocytes in primary liver carcinoma. As for the study in general: Staged T1-T3 N0M0, the tumors had sizes that ranged from roughly 4.2 to 11 cm across. Overall study results and limits: Only about 7-25% of top clones were detected in each of the five tumor regions.

In the case of this clonotype: Its antigen remains unknown. A junction end diverges from the germline sequence, so it may reflect a read error.

Co-extraction of RNA and DNA was performed on about 18-30 mg of unsorted bulk tissue. All patients had surgically resected primary liver carcinoma. Donors were untreated and chronically infected with HBV. CDR3 size: 15 residues. Germline V lookup: CDR1 MNHNY, CDR2 SVGAGI (reference sequence). Starting from 450 to 500 ng of total RNA, TCR beta cDNA was produced with a primer in the constant region. Libraries of TCR beta came from three nested multiplex PCR rounds with slightly modified ARM-PCR. Investigators reported that the first two PCR rounds, at 10 cycles each, used TRBV1-TRBV30 forward primers with a C-beta reverse primer. TCRdb re-called the multiplex PCR reads through MiXCR, storing one row per CDR3 protein. Found here are about 190,000 distinct CDR3 sequences, 85% of them singletons; the top ten hold 18%.

Sequenced input: tumor tissue from primary liver carcinoma. This TCR was recovered from a middle-aged man with primary liver carcinoma and hepatitis B virus infection. The rearrangement links TRBV6-6 to TRBJ2-7; TRBD1 or TRBD2 may be the D gene (6 bases each). CDR3 coding DNA: TGTGTCAGCAATTACTCCGAAGGGGGAGGAGACGAGCAGTACTTC. Translated, it gives CVSNYSEGGGDEQYF.